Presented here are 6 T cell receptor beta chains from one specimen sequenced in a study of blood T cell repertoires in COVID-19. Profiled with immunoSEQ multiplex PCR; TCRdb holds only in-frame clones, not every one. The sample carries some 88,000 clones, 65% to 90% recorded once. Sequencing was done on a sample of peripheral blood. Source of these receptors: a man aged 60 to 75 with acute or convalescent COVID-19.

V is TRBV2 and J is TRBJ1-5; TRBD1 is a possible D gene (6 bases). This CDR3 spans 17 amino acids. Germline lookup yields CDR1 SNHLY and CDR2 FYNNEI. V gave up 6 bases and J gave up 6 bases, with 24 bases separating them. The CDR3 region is CASSEMSPGGAAQPQHF. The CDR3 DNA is TGTGCCAGCAGCGAGATGAGCCCGGGGGGCGCAGCTCAGCCCCAGCATTTT.

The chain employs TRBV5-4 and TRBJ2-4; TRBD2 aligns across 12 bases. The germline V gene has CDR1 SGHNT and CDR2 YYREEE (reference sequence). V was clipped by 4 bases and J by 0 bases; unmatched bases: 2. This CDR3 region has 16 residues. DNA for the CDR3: TGTGCCAGCAGCCTGGGACTAGCGGGAGCCAAAAACATTCAGTACTTC. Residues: CASSLGLAGAKNIQYF.

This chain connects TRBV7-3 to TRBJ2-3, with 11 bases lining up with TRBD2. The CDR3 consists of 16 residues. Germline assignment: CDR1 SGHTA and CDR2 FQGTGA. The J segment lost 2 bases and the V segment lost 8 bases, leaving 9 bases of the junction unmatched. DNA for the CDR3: TGTGCCAGCGGTAGGGCTAGCGGGGGGACCACAGATACGCAGTATTTT. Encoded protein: CASGRASGGTTDTQYF.

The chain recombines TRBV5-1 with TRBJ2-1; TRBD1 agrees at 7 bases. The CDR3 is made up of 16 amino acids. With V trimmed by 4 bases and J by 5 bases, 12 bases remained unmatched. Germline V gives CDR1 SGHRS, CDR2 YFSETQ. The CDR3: CASSRGTARRDNEQFF. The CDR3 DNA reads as TGCGCCAGCAGCAGGGGGACAGCCCGTCGGGACAATGAGCAGTTCTTC.

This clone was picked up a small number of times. The CDR3 reads CASSQDPGGRYGYTF. In DNA, the CDR3 is TGCGCCAGCAGCCAAGATCCGGGCGGGCGCTATGGCTACACCTTC. The V and J genes are TRBV4-3 and TRBJ1-2; no definite D call. Germline CDR1 and CDR2: LGHNA and YSLEER. Trimming shortened V by 0 bases and J by 4 bases, and 12 bases separated the two germline ends. The CDR3 runs 15 residues.

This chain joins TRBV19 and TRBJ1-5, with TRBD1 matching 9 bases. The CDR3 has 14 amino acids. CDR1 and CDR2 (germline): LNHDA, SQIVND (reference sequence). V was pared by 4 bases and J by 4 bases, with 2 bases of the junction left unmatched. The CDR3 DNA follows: TGTGCCAGTAGTAAGGGACAGGGTAATCAGCCCCAGCATTTT. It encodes CASSKGQGNQPQHF.